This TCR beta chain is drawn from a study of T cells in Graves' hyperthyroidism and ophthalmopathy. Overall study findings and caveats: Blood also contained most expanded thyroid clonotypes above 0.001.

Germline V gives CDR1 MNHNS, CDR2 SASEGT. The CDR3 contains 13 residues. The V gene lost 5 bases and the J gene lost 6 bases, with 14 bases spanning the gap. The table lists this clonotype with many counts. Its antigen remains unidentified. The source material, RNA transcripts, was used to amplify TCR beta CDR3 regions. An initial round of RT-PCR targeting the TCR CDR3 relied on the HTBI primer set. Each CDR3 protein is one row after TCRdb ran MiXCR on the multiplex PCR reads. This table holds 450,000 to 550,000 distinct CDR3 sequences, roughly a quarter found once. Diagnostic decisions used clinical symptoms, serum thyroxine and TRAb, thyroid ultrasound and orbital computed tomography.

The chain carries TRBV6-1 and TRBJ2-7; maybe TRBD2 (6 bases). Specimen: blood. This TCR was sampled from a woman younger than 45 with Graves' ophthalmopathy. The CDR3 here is CASSRREWGEQYF. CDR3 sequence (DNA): TGTGCCAGCAGTAGGAGGGAGTGGGGCGAGCAGTACTTC.